Here is one T cell receptor (beta chain) with its context. This clonotype was observed a few times. No cognate antigen has been identified for it. Base qualities are not at hand, and no much larger clone is one base apart. This entry belongs to a study of response to subunit inactivated influenza vaccine (dated by TCRdb to the late 2010s). About the full investigation: The study used deep quantitative T cell receptor repertoire profiling to track responses to a trivalent subunit inactivated influenza vaccine. The paper as a whole reports these results and caveats: The authors proposed that each seasonal influenza vaccination may bring in only a limited number of new T cells.

The CDR3 numbers 14 residues from cysteine through phenylalanine. Only the CDR3 portion is preserved as DNA: 42 bases, with reading frame beginning at the first base. Relative to germline, V is 2 bases shorter and J is 1 base shorter, with 6 bases between their ends. The library was generated by RT-PCR. The sample was run on an Illumina HiSeq 2500. TCRdb took the public reads, trimmed them with fastp at Q25, ran MiXCR for clone calling and kept in-frame beta chains. Here each entry gathers all rows of one CDR3 protein and keeps the most common genes and DNA. Here the sample has about 190,000 distinct CDR3 sequences; 14% occur a single time. In total, the top ten clones hold 26% of the sample.

The rearranged chain carries TRBV12-3 or TRBV12-4 and TRBJ1-5; no confident D gene assignment can be made. This TCR was sampled from a man aged 45 to 65 who received an inactivated influenza vaccine. Donor details come from another sample of the same person, matched by shared clones. This specimen was CD8+ T cells sorted from PBMCs, taken around 5 days after vaccination. The DNA reads as follows: TGTGCCAGCAGTTTATCGGCCAGCAATCAGCCCCAGCATTTT. Protein translation: CASSLSASNQPQHF.